Listed here are 22 T cell receptor beta chains from one sample, sequenced in a study of CD8+ T cells in alopecia areata. In each case, RNA was isolated and then reverse transcribed into cDNA as the sequencing template. Sequencing was performed with immunoSEQ multiplex PCR; in TCRdb, only in-frame clones are kept and a portion is missing. Of about 110,000 clones listed, approximately 50% are singletons. The sequencing sample was made of NKG2D-low CD8+ T cells sorted from blood. Every receptor here comes from a human donor with alopecia areata.

V and J are TRBV20-1 and TRBJ2-7, with D hard to call. The CDR3 contains 10 residues. Between the trimmed V and J ends, which lost 6 bases and 6 bases, there was a span of 9 bases. Germline V CDR1 and CDR2: DFQATT, SNEGSKA (reference sequence). The CDR3, as DNA: TGCAGTGCCCTACGAGGCGAGCAGTACTTC. Protein: CSALRGEQYF.

This sequence joins TRBV7-8 and TRBJ1-1; a possible D gene is TRBD1 (5 bases). The CDR3 is made up of 14 amino acids. Germline V gives CDR1 SGHVS, CDR2 FQNEAQ. V lost 5 bases, J lost 1 base, and 11 bases lay in between. CDR3 residues: CASSPVGPNTEAFF. In DNA form, the CDR3 reads TGTGCCAGCAGCCCAGTGGGACCGAACACTGAAGCTTTCTTT.

The chain uses TRBV6-5 and TRBJ2-2, with 7 bases lining up with TRBD1. The CDR3 is 15 residues long. Germline V gene sequence: CDR1 MNHEY, CDR2 SVGAGI. The junction had 6 bases not matched to a gene; V was cut back by 7 bases and J by 1 base. The CDR3 spells CASTPDRENTGELFF. DNA for the CDR3: TGTGCCAGCACTCCCGACAGGGAGAACACCGGGGAGCTGTTTTTT.

The DNA for the CDR3 is TGTGCCAGCAATGTAGGGGGACTAGCGGGAGGTTTGTACAATGAGCAGTTCTTC. This gives the protein CASNVGGLAGGLYNEQFF. The chain carries TRBV9 and TRBJ2-1; TRBD2 aligns across 15 bases. Trimming removed 6 bases from V and 4 bases from J; junction bases left unmatched: 11. The CDR3 covers 18 residues. Germline V CDR1 and CDR2: SGDLS, YYNGEE.

In its sample, this clone was seen a few times. The V gene is TRBV28, the J gene TRBJ2-3; possibly TRBD2 for D (6 bases). The germline V gene has CDR1 MDHEN and CDR2 SYDVKM. The germline V and J ends were trimmed by 3 bases and 1 base, with 8 bases remaining between them. This CDR3 has 14 residues. CDR3 in DNA: TGTGCCAGCAGTTTCCCTAGCGGCACAGATACGCAGTATTTT. Protein: CASSFPSGTDTQYF.

This sequence joins TRBV5-1 and TRBJ2-2; D remains ambiguous. The germline CDR1 and CDR2 sequences are SGHRS and YFSETQ. CDR3 length: 12 residues. V was shortened by 3 bases and J by 5 bases, with 5 bases between the two germline ends. The CDR3 nucleotides read TGCGCCAGCAGCTGGGGTACCGGGGAGCTGTTTTTT. Protein: CASSWGTGELFF. The whole variable domain, remainder taken from reference TRBV5-1 and TRBJ2-2, is KAGVTQTPRYLIKTRGQQVTLSCSPISGHRSVSWYQQTPGQGLQFLFEYFSETQRNKGNFPGRFSGRQFSNSRSEMNVSTLELGDSALYLCASSWGTGELFFGEGSRLTVL.

The genes are TRBV28 and TRBJ2-3, with 11 bases aligning to TRBD2. The CDR3 loop spans 15 amino acids. The germline CDR1 and CDR2 sequences are MDHEN and SYDVKM. After removal of 7 bases from V and 5 bases from J, the junction contained 8 bases not matched to a gene. This chain's CDR3 is CASNELAGEGDTQYF. CDR3 nucleotide sequence: TGTGCCAGCAATGAACTAGCGGGAGAAGGAGATACGCAGTATTTT.

The chain employs TRBV2 and TRBJ1-2; 7 bases agree with TRBD1. This CDR3 contains 13 residues. CDR1 and CDR2 from the germline V gene are SNHLY and FYNNEI. Losses at the gene ends were 8 bases for V and 7 bases for J; bases not matched to a gene: 10. This CDR3 is CASFVDRELGYTF. CDR3 in DNA: TGTGCCAGCTTTGTCGACAGGGAACTTGGCTACACCTTC.

The V call is TRBV5-4, the J call TRBJ2-7, with D maybe TRBD1 (5 bases). Trimming stripped 4 bases from V and 5 bases from J, with 10 bases between. Germline CDR1 reads SGHNT; CDR2 reads YYREEE (reference sequence). The CDR3 is 12 amino acids. The CDR3 DNA is TGTGCCAGCAGCACAAGGGGCGACGAGCAGTACTTC. Its translation is CASSTRGDEQYF.

This clone showed up just a few times. The gene calls are TRBV7-6 and TRBJ2-1; D call uncertain. The CDR3 has 13 residues. The germline V gene has CDR1 SGHVS and CDR2 FNYEAQ. With 3 bases removed from V and 4 bases from J, the gap between germline ends came to 7 bases. The CDR3 DNA is TGTGCCAGCAGCTTTGACGATTACAATGAGCAGTTCTTC. Encoded protein: CASSFDDYNEQFF.

This clone ranks as medium-sized. This chain connects TRBV28 to TRBJ1-5; weak D call: TRBD1 (6 bases). CDR1 is MDHEN, CDR2 SYDVKM, per germline. The CDR3 is 16 residues long. V lost 1 base, J lost 2 bases, and 12 bases lay in between. The CDR3 loop reads CASSLLGGWRNQPQHF. The CDR3 DNA reads TGTGCCAGCAGTTTATTGGGGGGCTGGCGCAATCAGCCCCAGCATTTT. The whole variable domain, remainder taken from reference TRBV28 and TRBJ1-5, is DVKVTQSSRYLVKRTGEKVFLECVQDMDHENMFWYRQDPGLGLRLIYFSYDVKMKEKGDIPEGYSVSREKKERFSLILESASTNQTSMYLCASSLLGGWRNQPQHFGDGTRLSIL.

V is TRBV7-8 and J is TRBJ2-1, with TRBD2 matching over 14 bases. Losses at the gene ends were 5 bases for V and 8 bases for J; bases not matched to a gene: 8. The length of the CDR3 is 16 residues. The germline gives CDR1 SGHVS, CDR2 FQNEAQ. The CDR3 region is CASSPPVTSGRDEQFF. CDR3 DNA sequence: TGTGCCAGCAGCCCCCCGGTGACTAGCGGGAGGGATGAGCAGTTCTTC.

This clone was seen a few times. The chain uses TRBV28 and TRBJ2-1; 9 bases line up with TRBD2. CDR1 and CDR2 from the germline V gene are MDHEN and SYDVKM. The CDR3 sequence is 14 residues long. V shed 5 bases and J 6 bases; nucleotides not matched to a gene: 5. DNA of the CDR3: TGTGCCAGCAGTCTCAGACTAGCGGCCAATGAGCAGTTCTTC. Protein sequence: CASSLRLAANEQFF. The full variable domain, completed using reference TRBV28 and TRBJ2-1, is DVKVTQSSRYLVKRTGEKVFLECVQDMDHENMFWYRQDPGLGLRLIYFSYDVKMKEKGDIPEGYSVSREKKERFSLILESASTNQTSMYLCASSLRLAANEQFFGPGTRLTVL.

This clone turned up a few times. This chain joins TRBV6-6 and TRBJ2-7; TRBD2 agrees at 7 bases. This CDR3 contains 14 residues. Trimming cost V 3 bases and J 4 bases; bases outside gene matches: 6. Germline-derived CDR1 and CDR2 are MNHNY and SVGAGI (reference sequence). CDR3 in DNA: TGTGCCAGCAGTTATGGGGGGAGGGCGTACGAGCAGTACTTC. Residues: CASSYGGRAYEQYF.

The gene calls are TRBV27 and TRBJ1-5; 10 nucleotides align to TRBD1. V lost 1 base, J lost 7 bases, and 7 bases stayed unmatched. The CDR3 totals 16 residues. Germline CDR1 and CDR2: MNHEY and SMNVEV (reference sequence). For the CDR3, the DNA is TGTGCCAGCAGTTTATTACCGACAGGGGGCTCGCAGCCCCAGCATTTT. This codes for CASSLLPTGGSQPQHF.

This sequence joins TRBV2 and TRBJ2-7, with D perhaps TRBD1 (5 bases). Germline V gives CDR1 SNHLY, CDR2 FYNNEI. The V gene lost 8 bases and the J gene lost 4 bases, with 18 bases spanning the gap. The CDR3 has 14 residues. The CDR3 loop reads CASVFRVNEYEQYF. CDR3 DNA: TGTGCCAGCGTCTTCAGGGTAAACGAATACGAGCAGTACTTC.

The V gene is TRBV7-9, the J gene TRBJ2-7; D remains unclear. Looked up from germline, CDR1 is SEHNR and CDR2 is FQNEAQ (reference sequence). V was clipped by 1 base and J by 5 bases, with 6 bases between them. The CDR3 runs 12 residues. The CDR3 here is CASSLDFDEQYF. DNA for the CDR3: TGTGCCAGCAGCTTAGATTTCGACGAGCAGTACTTC.

In nucleotides, the CDR3 is TGCCCCCGCCGTCCCCTCTCACAGACGAGCTCCTACAATGAGCAGTTCTTC. Its translation is CPRRPLSQTSSYNEQFF. V and J are TRBV10-1 and TRBJ2-1; no reliable D call. The CDR3 sequence is 17 residues long. Per the germline V gene, CDR1 is WNHNN and CDR2 is SYGVQD (reference sequence).

The chain is built from TRBV5-1 and TRBJ2-7; 7 bases line up with TRBD1. This CDR3 is 16 amino acids long. Germline V gene lookup returns CDR1 SGHRS and CDR2 YFSETQ. With V trimmed by 0 bases and J by 0 bases, 6 bases remained unmatched. The CDR3 nucleotides are TGCGCCAGCAGCTTGGGGGACAGAACCAGCTCCTACGAGCAGTACTTC. This gives the protein CASSLGDRTSSYEQYF.

The chain employs TRBV25-1 and TRBJ2-1; D gene uncertain. Germline CDR1 is MGHDK and CDR2 is SYGVNS. The CDR3 length is 11 residues. V gave up 1 base and J gave up 12 bases, with 7 bases separating them. The CDR3 reads CASSEFMGQFF. In DNA form, the CDR3 reads TGTGCCAGCAGTGAATTCATGGGGCAGTTCTTC. The complete variable domain, with remaining parts taken from reference TRBV25-1 and TRBJ2-1, reads EADIYQTPRYLVIGTGKKITLECSQTMGHDKMYWYQQDPGMELHLIHYSYGVNSTEKGDLSSESTVSRIRTEHFPLTLESARPSHTSQYLCASSEFMGQFFGPGTRLTVL.

The chain is built from TRBV11-2 and TRBJ2-7, with 8 bases matching TRBD2. The CDR3 extends over 16 amino acids. Germline V gives CDR1 SGHAT, CDR2 FQNNGV. J lost 5 bases, V lost 6 bases, and 15 bases had no gene match. CDR3 DNA: TGTGCCAGCAGTCGTAAACCCCCGGGAGGGCCACACGAGCAGTACTTC. Its protein product is CASSRKPPGGPHEQYF.

The J gene is TRBJ2-3, the V gene TRBV7-9, with D unresolved. Germline-derived CDR1 and CDR2 are SEHNR and FQNEAQ (reference sequence). The V and J ends lost 5 bases and 2 bases respectively, with 20 bases between them. The CDR3 extends over 17 amino acids. CDR3 protein: CASSAASLGWDTDTQYF. The CDR3 DNA reads as TGTGCCAGCAGCGCAGCGTCTCTTGGGTGGGACACAGATACGCAGTATTTT. Using reference TRBV7-9 and TRBJ2-3 for the parts outside the CDR3, the full variable domain is DTGVSQNPRHKITKRGQNVTFRCDPISEHNRLYWYRQTLGQGPEFLTYFQNEAQLEKSRLLSDRFSAERPKGSFSTLEIQRTEQGDSAMYLCASSAASLGWDTDTQYFGPGTRLTVL.